Listed here is a single T cell receptor (beta chain). The sample is drawn from a study of T cell changes during pregnancy in multiple sclerosis. The method was immunoSEQ multiplex PCR; TCRdb's version includes in-frame clones alone and lacks a portion of them. The sample has over 55,000 clones; approximately 87% are singletons. Trimming left V 6 bases short and J 5 bases short, with 13 bases between. Germline V gene lookup returns CDR1 ENHRY and CDR2 SYGVKD. The CDR3 has 13 residues. The rearrangement uses TRBV10-3 and TRBJ2-5, with D possibly TRBD1 on 6 matching bases. Sequencing used peripheral blood from another person, used as feeder cells. This TCR derives from a human donor whose cells served as feeder cells for cultures in a pregnancy study. As DNA, the CDR3 is TGTGCCATCAGCCAGGTCCAGGGGGAGACCCAGTACTTC. It yields the protein CAISQVQGETQYF.